The 14 T cell receptor beta chains below all came from one sample that was sequenced in a study of cytomegalovirus exposure and HLA in healthy donors (dated by TCRdb to about 2017). Receptor libraries were prepared by the immunoSEQ multiplex PCR assay. The multiplex PCR relied on a mix of 60 forward primers for TCR Vbeta segments and 13 reverse primers for TCR Jbeta segments. TCRdb holds this immuneACCESS table with in-frame rearrangements only. Some clones are missing; in checked studies, unresolved V genes explain under half, and the rest has no known cause. Present in this sample are approximately 160,000 clones, around 80% of which were seen just once. Of the sample, approximately 1.3% falls within the top ten clones. Sequencing used PBMCs. These receptors were taken from a young woman in good health and CMV-seropositive.

In this sample, this clone turned up once. This rearrangement joins TRBV4-2 to TRBJ2-7; 9 nucleotides agree with TRBD2. CDR3 length: 16 residues. Trimming removed 0 bases from V and 3 bases from J; junction bases left unmatched: 6. Germline loops: CDR1 LGHNA, CDR2 YNFKEQ. The DNA of the CDR3 is TGTGCCAGCAGCCAAGAACTAGCGGGTACTGTCTACGAGCAGTACTTC. It translates to CASSQELAGTVYEQYF.

The chain combines TRBV30 with TRBJ2-2; maybe TRBD2 (5 bases). CDR1 GTSNPN and CDR2 SVGIG come from the germline V gene (reference sequence). V lost 5 bases and J 1 base, leaving 14 bases between the germline ends. The length of the CDR3 is 15 residues. CDR3 nucleotide sequence: TGTGCCTGGGTATTGGGAGTTAGGAACACCGGGGAGCTGTTTTTT. Amino acid sequence: CAWVLGVRNTGELFF.

The chain has TRBV19 and TRBJ2-3; 10 positions agree with TRBD2. With V trimmed by 4 bases and J by 6 bases, 4 bases remained unmatched. The CDR3 sequence is 14 residues long. Germline CDR1 and CDR2: LNHDA and SQIVND (reference sequence). The CDR3 loop reads CASSKREGRDTQYF. Here the CDR3 DNA reads TGTGCCAGTAGTAAGCGGGAGGGCCGGGATACGCAGTATTTT.

V gene TRBV7-2 combines with J gene TRBJ2-1, with D tentatively TRBD2 (6 bases). The CDR3 is 15 amino acids. CDR1 is SGHTA and CDR2 is FQGNSA in the germline V gene. The V gene lost 0 bases and the J gene lost 5 bases, with 11 bases spanning the gap. The CDR3 region has the DNA TGTGCCAGCAGCTTAGCCAGCGGGCCCGACAATGAGCAGTTCTTC. Its translation is CASSLASGPDNEQFF.

V usage is TRBV2 and J usage is TRBJ2-7; D is uncertain. This CDR3 comprises 14 residues. Germline V gives CDR1 SNHLY, CDR2 FYNNEI. The germline V and J ends were trimmed by 6 bases and 3 bases, with 15 bases remaining between them. CDR3 DNA: TGTGCCAGCAGAGACGAAACAGATTTCTACGAGCAGTACTTC. Amino acid sequence: CASRDETDFYEQYF.

The chain uses TRBV4-3 and TRBJ2-7, with TRBD2 matching 10 bases. V shed 4 bases, J shed 2 bases, and the junction held 2 bases outside the gene matches. The CDR3 spans 14 residues. CDR1 is LGHNA, CDR2 YSLEER, per germline. The CDR3 is CASSPGLATYEQYF. Written as DNA, the CDR3 is TGCGCCAGCAGCCCGGGACTAGCGACCTACGAGCAGTACTTC.

This clone was picked up a small number of times. This chain links TRBV30 with TRBJ2-3, with D perhaps TRBD2 (6 bases). This CDR3 is 13 amino acids long. The germline V and J ends were trimmed by 4 bases and 2 bases, with 10 bases remaining between them. Germline loops: CDR1 GTSNPN, CDR2 SVGIG (reference sequence). The DNA of the CDR3 is TGTGCCTGGACCCAGCGGGTCACAGATACGCAGTATTTT. It specifies CAWTQRVTDTQYF.

This clone has more than one count but fewer than ten. V and J are TRBV4-1 and TRBJ2-4; TRBD2 agrees at 16 bases. Germline assignment: CDR1 MGHRA and CDR2 YSYEKL. This CDR3 has 18 residues. V dropped 4 bases and J dropped 1; count of bases not matched to a gene: 4. CDR3 amino acids: CASSPGLAGGRAKNIQYF. CDR3 bases: TGCGCCAGCAGCCCGGGACTAGCGGGAGGGAGGGCCAAAAACATTCAGTACTTC.

The gene calls are TRBV30 and TRBJ1-2, with 8 bases identical to TRBD1. Unmatched junction bases numbered 4, after V lost 4 bases and J lost 3 bases. The CDR3 sequence is 13 residues long. Germline CDR1 is GTSNPN and CDR2 is SVGIG (reference sequence). The DNA of the CDR3 is TGTGCCTGGACCCCGGACAGGGACTATGGCTACACCTTC. Amino acids: CAWTPDRDYGYTF.

This rearrangement joins TRBV5-1 to TRBJ2-7; perhaps TRBD2 as D (6 bases). CDR3 length equals 13 residues. V gave up 2 bases and J gave up 7 bases, with 13 bases separating them. Germline V gene sequence: CDR1 SGHRS, CDR2 YFSETQ. The chain's CDR3 is CASSFLALGEQYF. CDR3 nucleotide sequence: TGCGCCAGCAGCTTTCTAGCGTTAGGGGAGCAGTACTTC.

The rearrangement uses TRBV30 and TRBJ2-7, with 7 bases identical to TRBD1. With V trimmed by 3 bases and J by 4 bases, 12 bases remained unmatched. Germline loops: CDR1 GTSNPN, CDR2 SVGIG (reference sequence). The CDR3 totals 15 residues. In DNA form, the CDR3 reads TGTGCCTGGAGCAAGGGTCCTGGGGACAGTTACGAGCAGTACTTC. It specifies CAWSKGPGDSYEQYF.

This clone was recorded once. The CDR3 coding sequence is TGTGCCAGCAGCTTTATACTAGCGGGAGACAATGAGCAGTTCTTC. Translation gives CASSFILAGDNEQFF. J is TRBJ2-1 and V is TRBV7-9; 11 positions agree with TRBD2. CDR3 size: 15 residues. CDR1 is SEHNR, CDR2 FQNEAQ, per germline (reference sequence). J gave up 5 bases and V 3 bases, and 3 bases lay outside the gene matches.

The gene calls are TRBV7-4 and TRBJ1-5; D may be TRBD1 (6 bases). The V gene lost 7 bases and the J gene lost 3 bases, with 10 bases spanning the gap. This CDR3 is 13 amino acids long. Germline loops: CDR1 SGHVT, CDR2 SQSDAQ. The CDR3 sequence: CASNGQFNQPQHF. The CDR3 coding sequence is TGTGCCAGCAACGGACAGTTCAATCAGCCCCAGCATTTT.

The CDR3 sequence: CASSGDSPYSNQPQHF. In DNA, the CDR3 is TGTGCCAGCAGTGGGGACAGCCCTTATAGCAATCAGCCCCAGCATTTT. The chain has TRBV2 and TRBJ1-5; 7 nucleotides agree with TRBD1. There are 16 residues in the CDR3. V lost 4 bases and J lost 0; bases outside the gene matches: 6. Germline lookup yields CDR1 SNHLY and CDR2 FYNNEI.